This T cell receptor (beta chain) was observed in a study of cytomegalovirus exposure and HLA in healthy donors. Study at large: Samples from HLA-typed donors yielded 85 million to 95 million unique TCRs in an early data release. Most genotyped donors, 65% to 85% of fewer than 400, had Caucasian-associated genetic ancestry.

This clone was picked up one time. As yet, its antigen is unknown. PCR primers comprised 60 Vbeta and 13 Jbeta primers. Profiled with immunoSEQ multiplex PCR; TCRdb holds only in-frame clones, not every one. Among 150,000 to 200,000 clones listed, about 85% were seen once. Broader study findings: A later analysis found that most CMV-associated TCR beta chains appeared HLA-restricted. V- and J-gene trimming of TCR beta was linked (in a later analysis) to a missense DCLRE1C variant.

This CDR3 comprises 14 residues. The trim removed 3 bases at V and 10 bases at J, leaving 9 bases unmatched. Germline CDR1 and CDR2: MDHEN and SYDVKM. The receptor's source is a woman aged 50 to 65 in good health and CMV-seronegative. The sequenced sample consisted of PBMCs. V usage is TRBV28 and J usage is TRBJ1-5; 7 bases are a match to TRBD1. The chain's CDR3 is CASSFIQGIDPQHF. In nucleotides, the CDR3 is TGTGCCAGCAGTTTTATACAGGGGATCGACCCCCAGCATTTT. Supplemented by reference TRBV28 and TRBJ1-5, the full variable domain reads DVKVTQSSRYLVKRTGEKVFLECVQDMDHENMFWYRQDPGLGLRLIYFSYDVKMKEKGDIPEGYSVSREKKERFSLILESASTNQTSMYLCASSFIQGIDPQHFGDGTRLSIL.